This T cell receptor (beta chain) was captured by sequencing in a study of neoadjuvant anti-PD-1 for oral cavity cancer. Overall study results and limits: Non-responders to neoadjuvant nivolumab had significantly more clonal PBMC T cells than responders.

The CDR3 totals 16 residues. Germline V gives CDR1 LNHDA, CDR2 SQIVND (reference sequence). V trimming: 5 bases; J trimming: 7 bases; junction bases outside the gene matches: 8. Measured with immunoSEQ multiplex PCR; TCRdb has only the in-frame clones, and not every one. The sample consists of about 14,000 clones, roughly two thirds of them appearing once. This clone showed up just once. The antigen is unknown. The chain combines TRBV19 with TRBJ2-1; TRBD2 matches 13 bases. This TCR was recovered from a person aged 35-79 years with oral cavity squamous cell carcinoma. The specimen comprised PBMCs, sampled before nivolumab (anti-PD-1) treatment. This chain's CDR3 is CASSFTSGRARNEQFF. The CDR3 bases are TGTGCCAGTAGTTTCACTAGCGGGAGGGCCAGGAATGAGCAGTTCTTC.